These T cell receptor beta chains were read from a single sample in a study of blood T cell repertoires in COVID-19. Some clones are missing from TCRdb's copy, which holds only in-frame ones; the method was immunoSEQ multiplex PCR. The repertoire holds some 150,000 clones, just under 85% seen once, with roughly 8% in the top ten. Sequenced sample: peripheral blood. Receptors originate from a man aged 35 to 55 who had recovered from COVID-19. Each CDR3 is given with its conserved first and last residue. A D gene is named only where the DNA matches it firmly. Clone sizes are given selectively: once, few, many, or a class where the clone is expanded.

cdr3_aa	cdr3_nt	v_call	j_call	d_call	clone_size
CASSYTVRQGTSSTDTQYF	TGTGCCAGCAGTTACACCGTCCGGCAGGGGACGTCTAGCACAGATACGCAGTATTTT	TRBV6-2/TRBV6-3	TRBJ2-3	.	.
CASSLVGQGEKLFF	TGTGCCAGCAGCTTGGTGGGACAGGGGGAAAAACTGTTTTTT	TRBV5-4	TRBJ1-4	TRBD1	.
CSAGGQGVYGYTF	TGCAGCGCTGGCGGACAGGGGGTCTATGGCTACACCTTC	TRBV29-1	TRBJ1-2	TRBD1	.
CASSQEVGRGGATNEKLFF	TGCGCCAGCAGCCAAGAGGTGGGCCGCGGGGGGGCAACTAATGAAAAACTGTTTTTT	TRBV4-3	TRBJ1-4	.	.
CASSQEVAGVAYEQYF	TGCGCCAGCAGCCAAGAGGTTGCGGGAGTCGCCTACGAGCAGTACTTC	TRBV4-3	TRBJ2-7	TRBD2	.
CASNRGASSYNEQFF	TGTGCCAGTAACCGGGGAGCGAGCAGCTACAATGAGCAGTTCTTC	TRBV19	TRBJ2-1	.	.
CASSTSTDTQYF	TGTGCCAGCAGCACAAGCACAGATACGCAGTATTTT	TRBV7-2	TRBJ2-3	.	.
CASRGASPYGYTF	TGTGCCAGCAGGGGGGCTTCCCCTTATGGCTACACCTTC	TRBV6-5	TRBJ1-2	.	.
CASSQERGGTYEQYF	TGTGCCAGCAGCCAAGAGCGGGGGGGAACCTACGAGCAGTACTTC	TRBV5-4	TRBJ2-7	TRBD2	.
CASSPGDYGYTF	TGCGCCAGCAGCCCCGGGGACTATGGCTACACCTTC	TRBV4-3	TRBJ1-2	.	.
CASSRQGQGYGYTF	TGTGCCAGCAGCCGCCAGGGACAGGGATATGGCTACACCTTC	TRBV5-4	TRBJ1-2	TRBD1	.
CASSLDGLAGRQETQYF	TGTGCCAGCAGCTTAGATGGACTAGCGGGGAGACAAGAGACCCAGTACTTC	TRBV7-6	TRBJ2-5	TRBD2	.
CASRADRANTGELFF	TGTGCCAGCAGGGCGGACAGGGCGAACACCGGGGAGCTGTTTTTT	TRBV6-6	TRBJ2-2	TRBD1	few
CASSPGGYGYTF	TGTGCCAGCAGTCCGGGGGGGTATGGCTACACCTTC	TRBV11-3	TRBJ1-2	.	.
CASSPDRVYEQYF	TGTGCCAGCAGCCCCGACAGGGTCTACGAGCAGTACTTC	TRBV6-5	TRBJ2-7	TRBD1	.
CASSQDKRDPRTAQETQYF	TGTGCCAGCAGCCAAGATAAGCGGGACCCTAGGACGGCCCAAGAGACCCAGTACTTC	TRBV3-1/TRBV3-2	TRBJ2-5	TRBD2	.
CASSWAGTGGHNEKLFF	TGCGCCAGCAGCTGGGCCGGGACAGGGGGCCACAATGAAAAACTGTTTTTT	TRBV5-1	TRBJ1-4	TRBD1	once
CASSWRQGISGNTIYF	TGTGCCAGCAGCTGGAGACAGGGAATCTCTGGAAACACCATATATTTT	TRBV5-6	TRBJ1-3	TRBD1	.
CASSRKVDIGANEQFF	TGTGCCAGCAGCAGGAAGGTCGATATAGGGGCAAATGAGCAGTTCTTC	TRBV7-2	TRBJ2-1	.	.